The next 13 T cell receptor beta chains were all read from a single sample in a study of beta chain features in type 1 diabetes. Expressed TCRB transcripts were sequenced after all isolated RNA was converted to cDNA. Method: immunoSEQ multiplex PCR; TCRdb's copy keeps in-frame clones and lacks some. The repertoire includes around 150,000 clones, 8% to 8.5% of them detected once, and around 0.56% sits in the top ten. Antigens for these TCRs are unknown. Study results and limitations: Shortening of TCRB CDR3s, moderate but significant, appeared in all four CD4+ subsets of Type 1 diabetes patients.

Sequenced input: central memory CD4+ T cells from blood. Receptors were obtained from a young woman with type 1 diabetes.

This chain joins TRBV4-1 and TRBJ1-5; no definite D call. Germline CDR1 reads MGHRA; CDR2 reads YSYEKL. The CDR3 has 17 amino acids. V was clipped by 4 bases and J by 1 base, with 17 bases between them. Here the CDR3 reads CASSPEAPRGSNQPQHF. CDR3 DNA sequence: TGCGCCAGCAGCCCGGAAGCGCCTAGAGGCAGCAATCAGCCCCAGCATTTT.

The chain links TRBV5-4 to TRBJ2-1; tentative D call: TRBD1 (6 bases). The CDR3 is 17 residues long. Per the germline V gene, CDR1 is SGHNT and CDR2 is YYREEE (reference sequence). Trimming shortened V by 4 bases and J by 3 bases, and 20 bases separated the two germline ends. The CDR3 DNA is TGTGCCAGCAGCCCGCAAGCCTATACAGGGAACTACAATGAGCAGTTCTTC. The encoded protein is CASSPQAYTGNYNEQFF. The full variable domain, rest sourced from reference TRBV5-4 and TRBJ2-1, is ETGVTQSPTHLIKTRGQQVTLRCSSQSGHNTVSWYQQALGQGPQFIFQYYREEENGRGNFPPRFSGLQFPNYSSELNVNALELDDSALYLCASSPQAYTGNYNEQFFGPGTRLTVL.

The table lists this clone with a few counts. The rearrangement links TRBV30 to TRBJ1-2, with a tentative D call TRBD1 (5 bases). Trimming cost V 5 bases and J 8 bases, with 15 bases left between them. CDR1 and CDR2 from the germline V gene are GTSNPN and SVGIG (reference sequence). This CDR3 is 12 amino acids long. CDR3 region: CAWETEGVGYTF. Here the CDR3 DNA reads TGTGCCTGGGAGACGGAAGGGGTCGGCTACACCTTC.

This clone was detected only a few times. The gene calls are TRBV7-4 and TRBJ2-1; a possible D gene is TRBD1 (6 bases). This CDR3 region has 14 residues. V gave up 5 bases and J gave up 7 bases, with 15 bases separating them. Germline V gene sequence: CDR1 SGHVT, CDR2 SQSDAQ. CDR3 region: CASSPQWQGNEQFF. The CDR3 bases are TGTGCCAGCAGCCCACAATGGCAGGGGAATGAGCAGTTCTTC.

The V and J genes are TRBV6-6 and TRBJ1-6; 9 bases fit TRBD1. The V and J ends lost 5 bases and 7 bases, in that order; junction bases with no gene match: 6. CDR1 and CDR2 from the germline V gene are MNHNY and SVGAGI (reference sequence). The CDR3 consists of 15 residues. Written as DNA, the CDR3 is TGTGCCAGCAGTCGCCGGGACAGGGACAATTCACCCCTCCACTTT. Translated: CASSRRDRDNSPLHF.

This clone was detected ten times or more. V is TRBV9 and J is TRBJ2-6; 7 bases line up with TRBD1. The V gene's germline CDR1 is SGDLS and CDR2 YYNGEE. V was clipped by 3 bases and J by 19 bases; unmatched bases: 10. The CDR3 consists of 12 residues. The CDR3 spells CASSGQGPLFTF. DNA for the CDR3: TGTGCCAGCAGCGGACAGGGTCCCCTCTTCACTTTC.

Worth noting for this clone: In the same sample, other DNA sequences code for this CDR3. This sequence joins TRBV4-3 and TRBJ2-3, with TRBD2 matching over 8 bases. This CDR3 region has 16 residues. Germline V gene lookup returns CDR1 LGHNA and CDR2 YSLEER. V dropped 0 bases and J dropped 2; count of bases not matched to a gene: 4. Here the CDR3 DNA reads TGCGCCAGCAGCCAAGACGGGCGGGGGGACACAGATACGCAGTATTTT. Translation gives CASSQDGRGDTDTQYF.

Notes on this clone: The DNA is omitted, as the CDR3 cannot be located on it reliably, and the CDR3 follows TCRdb's listing. The chain has TRBV19 and TRBJ2-3; the table names TRBD2, a call not compared with the DNA. The CDR3 sequence runs 14 residues, both termini included. CDR1 and CDR2 from the germline V gene are LNHDA and SQIVND (reference sequence). CDR3 sequence: CASTSGGHADTQYF.

This clone was counted between two and nine times. The V gene is TRBV18, the J gene TRBJ1-1, with D uncertain. The CDR3 length is 13 residues. The germline CDR1 and CDR2 sequences are KGHSH and LQKENI. V was clipped by 0 bases and J by 10 bases, with 12 bases between them. The CDR3 loop is CASSPPEMRVAFF. CDR3 in DNA: TGTGCCAGCTCACCACCGGAGATGAGGGTAGCTTTCTTT. Based on the CDR3 plus reference TRBV18 and TRBJ1-1, the full variable domain is NAGVMQNPRHLVRRRGQEARLRCSPMKGHSHVYWYRQLPEEGLKFMVYLQKENIIDESGMPKERFSAEFPKEGPSILRIQQVVRGDSAAYFCASSPPEMRVAFFGQGTRLTVV.

This clone was picked up a small number of times. The chain employs TRBV19 and TRBJ2-2; 10 nucleotides match TRBD2. The CDR3 is 13 residues long. The trim removed 9 bases at V and 10 bases at J, leaving 8 bases unmatched. Germline CDR1 reads LNHDA; CDR2 reads SQIVND (reference sequence). CDR3 residues: CASGTSGTSELFF. CDR3 sequence (DNA): TGTGCCAGCGGAACTAGCGGGACCTCGGAGCTGTTTTTT.

The rearrangement links TRBV7-2 to TRBJ2-7, with 7 bases lining up with TRBD1. The CDR3 is 14 residues long. Unmatched junction bases numbered 4, after V lost 5 bases and J lost 0 bases. Germline values: CDR1 SGHTA, CDR2 FQGNSA. The CDR3 protein is CASSRTGVSYEQYF. In nucleotides, the CDR3 is TGTGCCAGCAGCCGGACAGGTGTCTCCTACGAGCAGTACTTC.

The V call is TRBV19, the J call TRBJ2-7, with a tentative D call TRBD1 (6 bases). Germline V gives CDR1 LNHDA, CDR2 SQIVND (reference sequence). Trimming stripped 6 bases from V and 9 bases from J, with 27 bases between. This CDR3 has 16 amino acids. This CDR3 reads CASRGAGTQGLLTQYF. CDR3 DNA: TGTGCCAGTAGAGGTGCCGGGACACAGGGCCTATTGACGCAGTACTTC.

This clone was seen only a few times. V gene TRBV9 combines with J gene TRBJ2-2; 11 bases are a match to TRBD1. Losses at the gene ends were 4 bases for V and 6 bases for J; bases not matched to a gene: 5. The CDR3 contains 15 residues. Germline loops: CDR1 SGDLS, CDR2 YYNGEE. This CDR3 is CASSKGQGAAGELFF. The CDR3 DNA sequence: TGTGCCAGCAGCAAAGGACAGGGGGCGGCCGGGGAGCTGTTTTTT.